Shown below are 24 T cell receptor beta chains from a single sample sequenced in a study of cytomegalovirus exposure and HLA in healthy donors. 60 Vbeta and 13 Jbeta primers were used in PCR. Libraries were prepared by immunoSEQ multiplex PCR; TCRdb keeps only in-frame clonotypes and omits some of them. The table has 100,000 to 150,000 clones, less than 80% seen once. The sequenced sample was PBMCs. The receptors were sampled from a woman aged 45-65 years in good health and CMV-seronegative.

The chain carries TRBV29-1 and TRBJ1-1; D is unclear. Per germline, CDR1 SQVTM and CDR2 ANQGSEA. The ends were cut back, 7 bases at V and 1 base at J, with 7 bases in the middle. The CDR3 runs to 11 residues. This chain's CDR3 is CSAAGNTEAFF. The CDR3 DNA reads as TGCAGCGCCGCGGGGAACACTGAAGCTTTCTTT.

J is TRBJ2-1 and V is TRBV29-1; D is unresolved. Germline assignment: CDR1 SQVTM and CDR2 ANQGSEA. The CDR3 contains 14 residues. Trimming stripped 3 bases from V and 7 bases from J, with 16 bases between. The DNA for the CDR3 is TGCAGCGTTGAGAACTTTATTCAGGTGAATGAGCAGTTCTTC. Translating it yields CSVENFIQVNEQFF.

V usage is TRBV6-1 and J usage is TRBJ2-1, with TRBD2 as a possible D gene (5 bases). Trimming pared 3 bases from V and 8 bases from J, leaving 20 bases between. This CDR3 has 16 residues. The germline gives CDR1 MNHNS, CDR2 SASEGT. The CDR3 loop is CASSDFISGRAYEQFF. The CDR3 region has the DNA TGTGCCAGCAGTGACTTTATCTCGGGGAGAGCCTATGAGCAGTTCTTC.

This chain connects TRBV5-4 to TRBJ2-2, with D perhaps TRBD2 (6 bases). Per the germline V gene, CDR1 is SGHNT and CDR2 is YYREEE (reference sequence). The CDR3 is 16 residues long. V dropped 2 bases and J dropped 6 bases, with 17 bases sitting between them. CDR3 nucleotide sequence: TGTGCCAGCAGCTTAGCACTAGCCGGATTATCCGGGGAGCTGTTTTTT. Encoded protein: CASSLALAGLSGELFF. Using reference TRBV5-4 and TRBJ2-2 for the parts outside the CDR3, the full variable domain is ETGVTQSPTHLIKTRGQQVTLRCSSQSGHNTVSWYQQALGQGPQFIFQYYREEENGRGNFPPRFSGLQFPNYSSELNVNALELDDSALYLCASSLALAGLSGELFFGEGSRLTVL.

This chain uses TRBV14 with TRBJ2-2; the D is unclear. Germline V CDR1 and CDR2: SGHDN, FVKESK. The CDR3 sequence is 14 residues long. The V gene lost 4 bases and the J gene lost 1 base, with 7 bases spanning the gap. Here the CDR3 DNA reads TGTGCCAGCAGCCTTACAGTGAACACCGGGGAGCTGTTTTTT. This translates into CASSLTVNTGELFF.

This clone was counted a single time. The chain is built from TRBV25-1 and TRBJ2-1; 7 positions match TRBD1. Germline V gene data show CDR1 as MGHDK and CDR2 as SYGVNS. With V trimmed by 7 bases and J by 4 bases, 16 bases remained unmatched. The CDR3 length is 17 residues. CDR3 sequence reads: CASTSITGTAAYNEQFF. CDR3 nucleotide sequence: TGTGCCAGCACTTCTATTACCGGGACAGCAGCGTACAATGAGCAGTTCTTC.

The rearrangement links TRBV28 to TRBJ2-4, with D perhaps matching TRBD1 (6 bases). Germline V gene sequence: CDR1 MDHEN, CDR2 SYDVKM. The CDR3 loop spans 16 amino acids. Between the trimmed V and J ends, which lost 3 bases and 5 bases, there was a span of 17 bases. CDR3 sequence reads: CASSLRGFGGQNIQYF. As DNA, the CDR3 is TGTGCCAGCAGTTTGAGGGGGTTTGGAGGCCAAAACATTCAGTACTTC.

V gene TRBV21-1 combines with J gene TRBJ2-7; whether TRBD1, the table's D call, matches the DNA was not checked. TRBV21-1 is tagged as a pseudogene. The CDR3 has 16 residues. The CDR3 DNA reads TGTGCCAGCAGCAAAGGGGTACGGACAGGGAATCGGGAGCAGTACTTC. Protein product: CASSKGVRTGNREQYF.

The chain carries TRBV28 and TRBJ1-2, with unresolved D. The CDR3 loop spans 10 amino acids. CDR1 and CDR2 from the germline V gene are MDHEN and SYDVKM. Trimming pared 7 bases from V and 9 bases from J, leaving 9 bases between. The CDR3 DNA reads as TGTGCCAGCATGAGGGAGAGCTACACCTTC. Its translation: CASMRESYTF.

This clone was counted a few times. The rearrangement joins TRBV9 to TRBJ1-2; D might be TRBD1 (5 bases). This CDR3 contains 16 residues. Trimming took 0 bases from V and 0 from J, leaving 12 bases between them. CDR1 is SGDLS and CDR2 is YYNGEE in the germline V gene. Written as DNA, the CDR3 is TGTGCCAGCAGCGTAGGATGGGCAGGGACTAACTATGGCTACACCTTC. Its protein is CASSVGWAGTNYGYTF.

The rearrangement uses TRBV4-3 and TRBJ1-1, with 7 bases aligning to TRBD1. J lost 1 base, V lost 2 bases, and 10 bases had no gene match. The CDR3 has 17 amino acids. Germline V gene lookup returns CDR1 LGHNA and CDR2 YSLEER. DNA for the CDR3: TGCGCCAGCAGCCAAATCCGAGAGGGGGCCACGAACACTGAAGCTTTCTTT. Translation gives CASSQIREGATNTEAFF.

CDR3 sequence: CASSRGQNQETQYF. CDR3 nucleotides: TGTGCCAGCAGTAGGGGACAGAACCAAGAGACCCAGTACTTC. The genes are TRBV7-2 and TRBJ2-5, with 7 bases aligning to TRBD1. This CDR3 contains 14 residues. The V segment lost 6 bases and the J segment 0 bases; nucleotides outside the gene matches: 4. Germline CDR1 and CDR2: SGHTA and FQGNSA.

The rearrangement links TRBV7-9 to TRBJ2-1, with 7 bases matching TRBD1. The CDR3 has 16 amino acids. Germline V lookup: CDR1 SEHNR, CDR2 FQNEAQ (reference sequence). Trimming at V came to 5 bases and at J to 4 bases, leaving 11 bases not matched to a gene. In DNA form, the CDR3 reads TGTGCCAGCAGCGCACGTACGGGACAGCTTTACAATGAGCAGTTCTTC. Protein: CASSARTGQLYNEQFF.

This chain uses TRBV4-3 with TRBJ2-1; tentative D call: TRBD2 (6 bases). Germline CDR1 LGHNA, CDR2 YSLEER. V lost 3 bases and J 8 bases, leaving 14 bases between the germline ends. The CDR3 spans 14 residues. CDR3 sequence: CASSQVGGDYEQFF. CDR3 coding DNA: TGCGCCAGCAGCCAGGTCGGGGGAGATTATGAGCAGTTCTTC.

The V gene is TRBV29-1, the J gene TRBJ1-2; D is unresolved. The V end lost 4 bases, the J end lost 2 bases, and 8 bases lay between the germline ends. This CDR3 contains 12 residues. Germline lookup yields CDR1 SQVTM and CDR2 ANQGSEA. The CDR3 sequence: CSVVGENYGYTF. The CDR3, as DNA: TGCAGCGTTGTAGGAGAAAACTATGGCTACACCTTC.

This clone was picked up a small number of times. The chain couples TRBV5-1 to TRBJ2-2, with TRBD2 as a possible D gene (6 bases). The V end lost 4 bases, the J end lost 8 bases, and 15 bases lay between the germline ends. There are 14 residues in the CDR3. CDR1 is SGHRS and CDR2 is YFSETQ in the germline V gene. This chain's CDR3 is CASSRLTEGGELFF. CDR3 bases: TGCGCCAGCAGCCGATTAACGGAGGGAGGGGAGCTGTTTTTT. Full variable domain (rest looked up from reference TRBV5-1 and TRBJ2-2): KAGVTQTPRYLIKTRGQQVTLSCSPISGHRSVSWYQQTPGQGLQFLFEYFSETQRNKGNFPGRFSGRQFSNSRSEMNVSTLELGDSALYLCASSRLTEGGELFFGEGSRLTVL.

The chain links TRBV27 to TRBJ2-1; the D gene is possibly TRBD1 (6 bases). Between the trimmed V and J ends, which lost 8 bases and 4 bases, there was a span of 21 bases. This CDR3 is 16 amino acids long. CDR1 MNHEY and CDR2 SMNVEV come from the germline V gene (reference sequence). The CDR3 reads CASGSSQGGWYNEQFF. CDR3 DNA: TGTGCCAGCGGATCTTCACAGGGCGGTTGGTACAATGAGCAGTTCTTC.

This clone was counted only a few times. The chain links TRBV13 to TRBJ2-6, with 9 bases that match TRBD1. CDR1 PRHDT and CDR2 FYEKMQ come from the germline V gene (reference sequence). CDR3 length: 18 residues. Trimming at V came to 4 bases and at J to 2 bases, leaving 9 bases not matched to a gene. Written as DNA, the CDR3 is TGTGCCAGCAGCTCTCACAGGGGGCTATTGGCTGGGGCCAACGTCCTGACTTTC. This encodes CASSSHRGLLAGANVLTF.

The V gene is TRBV11-3, the J gene TRBJ2-3; TRBD2 is a possible D gene (5 bases). Germline CDR1 reads SGHNT; CDR2 reads YENEEA. V lost 4 bases, J lost 5 bases, and 10 bases lay in between. This CDR3 region has 13 residues. CDR3 DNA: TGTGCCAGCAGCTCCTTGGCGGGAGATACGCAGTATTTT. This codes for CASSSLAGDTQYF.

The chain recombines TRBV13 with TRBJ1-4; a weak D match, TRBD1 (5 bases). The V gene's germline CDR1 is PRHDT and CDR2 FYEKMQ (reference sequence). The CDR3 runs 12 residues. V was cut by 5 bases and J by 6 bases, with 7 bases left in between. The CDR3 region is CASSLTDEKLFF. Here the CDR3 DNA reads TGTGCCAGCAGCCTGACAGATGAAAAACTGTTTTTT.

This clone appeared a single time. The chain couples TRBV18 to TRBJ1-1; TRBD1 might be the D (6 bases). This CDR3 is built from 14 residues. Germline CDR1 and CDR2: KGHSH and LQKENI. Between the trimmed V and J ends, which lost 3 bases and 2 bases, there was a span of 10 bases. The CDR3 reads CASSPGQTNTEAFF. In DNA form, the CDR3 reads TGTGCCAGCTCACCCGGACAGACCAACACTGAAGCTTTCTTT.

This clone has more than one count but fewer than ten. The chain employs TRBV2 and TRBJ1-3; TRBD1 agrees at 8 bases. CDR1 is SNHLY and CDR2 is FYNNEI in the germline V gene. The CDR3 contains 16 residues. The trim removed 2 bases at V and 0 bases at J, leaving 3 bases unmatched. CDR3 sequence: CASSEWQGASGNTIYF. Here the CDR3 DNA reads TGTGCCAGCAGTGAATGGCAGGGGGCCTCTGGAAACACCATATATTTT. Full variable domain (remainder filled in from reference TRBV2 and TRBJ1-3): EPEVTQTPSHQVTQMGQEVILRCVPISNHLYFYWYRQILGQKVEFLVSFYNNEISEKSEIFDDQFSVERPDGSNFTLKIRSTKLEDSAMYFCASSEWQGASGNTIYFGEGSWLTVV.

The CDR3 nucleotides read TGTGCCAGCAGTGACTCCCCCGGTAATCAGCCCCAGCATTTT. It specifies CASSDSPGNQPQHF. This chain connects TRBV6-4 to TRBJ1-5; no clear D. The CDR3 extends over 14 amino acids. V lost 0 bases to trimming and J lost 4 bases, with 7 bases between them. Looked up from germline, CDR1 is MRHNA and CDR2 is SNTAGT.

The chain employs TRBV6-5 and TRBJ1-2; D is unclear. Trimming stripped 2 bases from V and 3 bases from J, with 7 bases between. The CDR3 totals 13 residues. Germline values: CDR1 MNHEY, CDR2 SVGAGI. CDR3 bases: TGTGCCAGCAGTTACGAGGAGGACTATGGCTACACCTTC. Its translation: CASSYEEDYGYTF.